This T cell receptor (beta chain) originates from a study of regulatory T cells in long-lasting Graves disease. Study results and limitations: Less diverse TCR repertoires were seen in persistent Graves' patients than in newly diagnosed ones.

There are 13 residues in the CDR3. After removal of 7 bases from V and 3 bases from J, the junction contained 5 bases not matched to a gene. Germline CDR1 is MDHEN and CDR2 is SYDVKM. Assembly of TCR beta libraries relied on iRepertoire HTBI primers together with Arm-PCR of CDR3 regions. MiXCR was run by TCRdb on the multiplex PCR reads, yielding one entry per CDR3 protein. The sample holds hundreds of thousands of distinct CDR3 sequences, under 20% seen once. Specified time point: newly diagnosed GD, antithyroid drugs for less than 3 months. RNA extracted from PBMCs served as the sequencing template. This clonotype occurred many times. As yet, its antigen is unknown. These data also formed part of another study, on T cells in Graves' hyperthyroidism and ophthalmopathy. In that study: The HTBI primer set served for first-round RT-PCR of the TCR CDR3. Most clonotypes expanded in thyroid above 0.001 were likewise present in blood.

V is TRBV28 and J is TRBJ1-2; 7 bases fit TRBD1. The receptor's source is a woman aged 25 to 39 with Graves disease. The source was peripheral blood mononuclear cells (PBMCs), collected at new diagnosis, from a patient treated with antithyroid drugs. CDR3 amino acids: CASTQGYYYGYTF. CDR3 DNA sequence: TGTGCCAGCACACAGGGGTACTACTATGGCTACACCTTC.